Listed below are T cell receptor beta chains from one sample, sequenced in a study of PD-1 blockade in classical Hodgkin lymphoma. TCRdb's table, derived via immunoSEQ multiplex PCR, lists solely in-frame clones and lacks some. The data show tens of thousands of clones, with approximately 74% seen just once and around 3.3% held by the top ten. Specimen: peripheral blood mononuclear cells (PBMCs), collected before the second cycle of nivolumab. The receptors originated from a human donor with classical Hodgkin lymphoma. CDR3s include the opening cysteine and the closing phenylalanine or tryptophan. The D gene is left open where the match is weak. Some rows have no size entry. The others give once, few or many, or a class for an expanded clone.

>13|TRBJ2-7|.|.|TRBV19
CASSLLPTYEQYF
TGTGCCAGTAGCCTCCTTCCAACCTACGAGCAGTACTTC
>13|TRBJ2-1|.|.|TRBV6-6
CASSSRQTDEQFF
TGTGCCAGCAGTTCAAGACAGACCGATGAGCAGTTCTTC
>14|TRBJ2-4|TRBD1|.|TRBV28
CASRTLTGGYIQYF
TGTGCCAGCAGGACGCTGACAGGGGGCTACATTCAGTACTTC
>11|TRBJ2-5|.|.|TRBV27
CASSLGGTQYF
TGTGCCAGCAGTTTGGGCGGGACCCAGTACTTC
>12|TRBJ2-7|.|.|TRBV14
CASSLGTYEQYF
TGTGCCAGCAGCCTGGGCACCTACGAGCAGTACTTC
>14|TRBJ1-3|.|.|TRBV27
CASSSQGAGNTIYF
TGTGCCAGCAGTTCCCAGGGAGCTGGAAACACCATATATTTT
>12|TRBJ1-2|.|once|TRBV4-3
CASSPSVGGYTF
TGCGCCAGCAGCCCCTCAGTGGGGGGCTACACCTTC
>15|TRBJ2-2|.|once|TRBV2
CASSVLAGNTGELFF
TGTGCCAGCAGTGTATTGGCAGGGAACACCGGGGAGCTGTTTTTT
>16|TRBJ2-5|TRBD1|.|TRBV28
CASSLPPTGGRETQYF
TGTGCCAGCAGTTTGCCACCGACAGGGGGCCGGGAGACCCAGTACTTC
>15|TRBJ2-1|TRBD1|.|TRBV7-8
CASSSRTGTYNEQFF
TGTGCCAGCAGCTCGAGGACAGGAACCTACAATGAGCAGTTCTTC
>13|TRBJ2-7|.|once|TRBV10-3
CAISQDSSYEQYF
TGTGCCATCAGTCAGGACAGCTCCTACGAGCAGTACTTC
>15|TRBJ2-7|TRBD2|.|TRBV5-1
CASSPGGGSSYEQYF
TGCGCCAGCAGCCCCGGGGGGGGAAGCTCCTACGAGCAGTACTTC
>21|TRBJ1-2|.|medium-sized|TRBV9
CASSVVENPGTALMEGYGYTF
TGTGCCAGCAGCGTAGTAGAGAACCCCGGGACGGCCTTAATGGAGGGGTATGGCTACACCTTC
>14|TRBJ1-4|.|once|TRBV7-2
CASSKTVGGEKLFF
TGTGCCAGCAGCAAAACGGTAGGGGGTGAAAAACTGTTTTTT